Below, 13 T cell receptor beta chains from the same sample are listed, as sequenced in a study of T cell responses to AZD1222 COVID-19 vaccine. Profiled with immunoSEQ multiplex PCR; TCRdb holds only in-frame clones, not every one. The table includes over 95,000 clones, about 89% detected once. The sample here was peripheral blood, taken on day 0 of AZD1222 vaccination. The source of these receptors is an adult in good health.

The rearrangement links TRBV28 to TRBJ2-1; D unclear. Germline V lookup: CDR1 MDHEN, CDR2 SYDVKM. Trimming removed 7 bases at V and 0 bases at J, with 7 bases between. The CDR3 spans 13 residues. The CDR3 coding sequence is TGTGCCAGCACCTTGGACTCCTACAATGAGCAGTTCTTC. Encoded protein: CASTLDSYNEQFF.

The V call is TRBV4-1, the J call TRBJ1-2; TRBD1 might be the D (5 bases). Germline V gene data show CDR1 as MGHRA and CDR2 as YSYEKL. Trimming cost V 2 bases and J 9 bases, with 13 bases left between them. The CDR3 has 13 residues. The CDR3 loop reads CASSQTNWGSYTF. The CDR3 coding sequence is TGCGCCAGCAGCCAAACCAATTGGGGGAGCTACACCTTC.

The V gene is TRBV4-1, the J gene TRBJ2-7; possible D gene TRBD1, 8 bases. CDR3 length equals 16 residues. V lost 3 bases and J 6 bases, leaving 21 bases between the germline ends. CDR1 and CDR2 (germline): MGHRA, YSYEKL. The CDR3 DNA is TGCGCCAGCAGCCAGAGGACAGGGAGGGTAGGCCTCGAGCAGTACTTC. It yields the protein CASSQRTGRVGLEQYF.

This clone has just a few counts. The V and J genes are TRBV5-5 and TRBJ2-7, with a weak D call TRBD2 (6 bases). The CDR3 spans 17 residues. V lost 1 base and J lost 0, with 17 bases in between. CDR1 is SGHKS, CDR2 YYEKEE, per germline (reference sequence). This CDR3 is CASSLTLARGSSYEQYF. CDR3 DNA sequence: TGTGCCAGCAGCTTGACCCTAGCGCGGGGAAGCTCCTACGAGCAGTACTTC.

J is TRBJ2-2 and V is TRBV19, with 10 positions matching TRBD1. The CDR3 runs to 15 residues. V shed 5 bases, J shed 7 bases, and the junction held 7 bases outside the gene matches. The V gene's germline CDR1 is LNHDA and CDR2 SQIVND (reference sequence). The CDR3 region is CASSRDRGGDGELFF. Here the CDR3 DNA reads TGTGCCAGTAGTCGGGACAGGGGAGGTGACGGGGAGCTGTTTTTT. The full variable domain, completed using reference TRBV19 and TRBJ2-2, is DGGITQSPKYLFRKEGQNVTLSCEQNLNHDAMYWYRQDPGQGLRLIYYSQIVNDFQKGDIAEGYSVSREKKESFPLTVTSAQKNPTAFYLCASSRDRGGDGELFFGEGSRLTVL.

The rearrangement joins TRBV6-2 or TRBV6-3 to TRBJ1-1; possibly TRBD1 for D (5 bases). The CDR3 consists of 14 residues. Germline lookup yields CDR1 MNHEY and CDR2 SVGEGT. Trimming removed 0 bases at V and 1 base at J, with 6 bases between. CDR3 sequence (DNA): TGTGCCAGCAGTTACTCTAGGGGGAACACTGAAGCTTTCTTT. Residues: CASSYSRGNTEAFF.

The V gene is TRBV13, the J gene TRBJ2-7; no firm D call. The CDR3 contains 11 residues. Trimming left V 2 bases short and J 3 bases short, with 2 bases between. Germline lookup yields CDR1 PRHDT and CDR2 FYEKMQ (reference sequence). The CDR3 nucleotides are TGTGCCAGCAGCTTAAACTACGAGCAGTACTTC. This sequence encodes CASSLNYEQYF.

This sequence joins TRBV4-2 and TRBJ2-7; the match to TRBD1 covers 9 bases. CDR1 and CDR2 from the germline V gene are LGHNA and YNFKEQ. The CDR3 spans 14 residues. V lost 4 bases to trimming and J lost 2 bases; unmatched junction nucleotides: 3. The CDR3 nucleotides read TGTGCCAGCAGCCCGGGACAGGGTGCCTACGAGCAGTACTTC. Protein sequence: CASSPGQGAYEQYF.

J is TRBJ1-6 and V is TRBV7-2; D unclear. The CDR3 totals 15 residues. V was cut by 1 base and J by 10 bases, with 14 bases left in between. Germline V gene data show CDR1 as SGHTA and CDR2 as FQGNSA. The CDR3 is CASSLGFRTGSPLHF. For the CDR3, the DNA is TGTGCCAGCAGCTTAGGATTCAGGACGGGCTCACCCCTCCACTTT.

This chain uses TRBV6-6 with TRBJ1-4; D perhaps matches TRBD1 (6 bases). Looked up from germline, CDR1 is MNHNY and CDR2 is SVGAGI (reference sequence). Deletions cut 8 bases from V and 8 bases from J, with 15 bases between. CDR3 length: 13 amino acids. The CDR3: CASHLQGTEKLFF. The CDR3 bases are TGTGCCAGCCATCTACAGGGAACAGAAAAACTGTTTTTT.

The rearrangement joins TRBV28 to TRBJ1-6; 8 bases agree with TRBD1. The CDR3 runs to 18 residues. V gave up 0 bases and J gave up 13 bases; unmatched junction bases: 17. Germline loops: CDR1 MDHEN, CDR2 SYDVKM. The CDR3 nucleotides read TGTGCCAGCAGTTTATGGACAGGGGAAGAGCCCTTAGTTGTTCCCCTCCACTTT. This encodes CASSLWTGEEPLVVPLHF.

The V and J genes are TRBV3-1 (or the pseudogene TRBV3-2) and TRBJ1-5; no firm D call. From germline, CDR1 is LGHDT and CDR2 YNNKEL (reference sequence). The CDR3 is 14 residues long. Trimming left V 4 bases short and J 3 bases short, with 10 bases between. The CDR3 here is CASSPGLINQPQHF. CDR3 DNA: TGTGCCAGCAGCCCTGGACTGATCAATCAGCCCCAGCATTTT.

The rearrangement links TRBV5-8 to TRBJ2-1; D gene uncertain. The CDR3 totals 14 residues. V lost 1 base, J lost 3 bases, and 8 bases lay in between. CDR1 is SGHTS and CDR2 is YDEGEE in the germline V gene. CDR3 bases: TGTGCCAGCAGCTTGCCCTCGGGCTACAATGAGCAGTTCTTC. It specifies CASSLPSGYNEQFF.